This TCR beta chain was retrieved from a study of blood T cell repertoires in COVID-19. Recovered status applied to Cohort 3 donors who had two consecutive negative PCRs. It also applied to those with clearance or with symptom resolution. Profiling relied on immunoSEQ multiplex PCR, and the TCRdb table lists in-frame clones only, not all of them. The table has 150,000 to 200,000 clones, over 75% seen once. The CDR3 totals 11 residues. The V gene lost 4 bases and the J gene lost 8 bases, with 11 bases spanning the gap. The germline gives CDR1 DFQATT, CDR2 SNEGSKA (reference sequence). Source material: PBMCs or T cells enriched from blood (not recorded which). This clonotype originated in a man aged 50-60 years who had recovered from COVID-19. This rearrangement joins TRBV20-1 to TRBJ1-2, with a possible D match to TRBD1 (5 bases). CDR3 residues: CSATGGGGYTF. The DNA for the CDR3 is TGCAGTGCTACGGGGGGTGGCGGCTACACCTTC.